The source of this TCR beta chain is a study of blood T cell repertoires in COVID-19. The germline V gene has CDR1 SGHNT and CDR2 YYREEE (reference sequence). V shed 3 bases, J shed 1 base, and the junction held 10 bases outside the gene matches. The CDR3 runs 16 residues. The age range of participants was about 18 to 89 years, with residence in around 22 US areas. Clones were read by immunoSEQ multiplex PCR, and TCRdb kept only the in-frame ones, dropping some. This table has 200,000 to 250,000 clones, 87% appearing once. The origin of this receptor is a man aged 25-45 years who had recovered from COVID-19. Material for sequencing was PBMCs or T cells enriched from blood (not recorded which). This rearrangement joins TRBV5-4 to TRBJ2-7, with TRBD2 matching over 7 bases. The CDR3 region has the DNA TGTGCCAGCAGCTGGGGCGGGAGTATGAGTTCCTACGAGCAGTACTTC. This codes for CASSWGGSMSSYEQYF.